This T cell receptor (beta chain) emerged from a study of molecular identifiers for immune sequencing clone quantification. Overall study findings and caveats: Over 97% of effector molecules, yet under 1% of naive-cell molecules, were held by clones above 20 RNA copies.

Sorting selected naive CD8 T cells with a CD8+CD4-CCR7+CD45RA+ phenotype. TCRdb reprocessed the PCR reads with MiXCR, giving one entry per CDR3 protein. Of about 40,000 distinct CDR3 sequences detected, around a sixth appear once; the ten largest clones hold about 6.6%. For this clonotype: The antigen is unknown. Given a much more abundant clone one base away, this may be a read error. This likely comes from a read error, as the CDR3 has no conserved phenylalanine or tryptophan at its end.

Material for sequencing was naive CD8+ T cells from blood, with Jurkat cell RNA spiked in. Subset given: FACS-sorted CD8+CD4-CCR7+CD45RA+ naive T cells. This sequence was found in a human donor in good health. Some libraries in this study had Jurkat cell RNA spiked in.

The CDR3: CASSPVGGLNTEAFL. The CDR3 coding sequence is TGTGCCAGCAGCCCAGTGGGGGGACTGAACACTGAAGCTTTCCTT. The rearrangement joins TRBV13 to TRBJ1-1, with D possibly TRBD1 on 5 matching bases. The V end was cut by 5 bases, the J end by 0 bases, with 13 bases between. Germline V gives CDR1 PRHDT, CDR2 FYEKMQ (reference sequence). This CDR3 has 15 amino acids.